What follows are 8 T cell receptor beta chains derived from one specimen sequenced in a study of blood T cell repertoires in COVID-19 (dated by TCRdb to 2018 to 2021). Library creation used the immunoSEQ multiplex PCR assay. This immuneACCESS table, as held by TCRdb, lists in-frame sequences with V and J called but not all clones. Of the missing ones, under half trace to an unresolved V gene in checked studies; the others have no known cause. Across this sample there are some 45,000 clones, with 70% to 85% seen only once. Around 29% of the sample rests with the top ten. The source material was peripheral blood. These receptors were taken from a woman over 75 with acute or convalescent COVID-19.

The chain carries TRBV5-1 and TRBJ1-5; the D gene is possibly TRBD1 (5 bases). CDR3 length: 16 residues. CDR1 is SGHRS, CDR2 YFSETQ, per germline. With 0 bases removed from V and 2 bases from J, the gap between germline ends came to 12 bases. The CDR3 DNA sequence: TGCGCCAGCAGCTTGGATCCAGGGCCAGGCAATCAGCCCCAGCATTTT. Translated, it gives CASSLDPGPGNQPQHF.

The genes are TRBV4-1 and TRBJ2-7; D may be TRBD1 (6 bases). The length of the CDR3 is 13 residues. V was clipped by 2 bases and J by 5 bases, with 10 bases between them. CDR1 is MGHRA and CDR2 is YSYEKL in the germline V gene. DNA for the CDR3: TGCGCCAGCAGCCAAAACCCAGGGGACGAGCAGTACTTC. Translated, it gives CASSQNPGDEQYF.

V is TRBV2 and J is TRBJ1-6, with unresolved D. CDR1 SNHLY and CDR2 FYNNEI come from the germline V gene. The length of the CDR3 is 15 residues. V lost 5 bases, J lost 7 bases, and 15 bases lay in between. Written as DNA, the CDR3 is TGTGCCAGCAGTTCCGGGTCCTCCACGAATTCACCCCTCCACTTT. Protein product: CASSSGSSTNSPLHF.

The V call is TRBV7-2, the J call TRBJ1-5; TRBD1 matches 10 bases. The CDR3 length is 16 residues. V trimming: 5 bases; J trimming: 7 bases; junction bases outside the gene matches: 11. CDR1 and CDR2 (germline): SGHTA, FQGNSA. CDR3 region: CASSQTGTGVRQPQHF. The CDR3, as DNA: TGTGCCAGCAGCCAAACCGGGACAGGGGTCCGCCAGCCCCAGCATTTT.

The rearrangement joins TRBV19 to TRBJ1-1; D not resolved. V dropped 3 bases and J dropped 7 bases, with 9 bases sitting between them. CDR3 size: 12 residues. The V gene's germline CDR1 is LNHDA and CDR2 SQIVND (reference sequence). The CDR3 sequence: CASSINSFEAFF. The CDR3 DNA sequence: TGTGCCAGTAGTATCAACAGTTTTGAAGCTTTCTTT.

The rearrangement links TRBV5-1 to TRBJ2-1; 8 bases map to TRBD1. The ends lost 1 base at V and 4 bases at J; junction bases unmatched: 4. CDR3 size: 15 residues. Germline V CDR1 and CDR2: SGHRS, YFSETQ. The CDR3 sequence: CASSLNRGAYNEQFF. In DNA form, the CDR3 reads TGCGCCAGCAGCTTGAACAGGGGGGCATACAATGAGCAGTTCTTC.

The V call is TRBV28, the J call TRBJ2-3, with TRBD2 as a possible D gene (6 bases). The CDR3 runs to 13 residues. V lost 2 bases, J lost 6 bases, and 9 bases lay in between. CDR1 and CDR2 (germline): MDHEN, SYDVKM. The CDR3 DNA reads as TGTGCCAGCAGTTTAGGGGGGATGGATACGCAGTATTTT. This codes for CASSLGGMDTQYF.

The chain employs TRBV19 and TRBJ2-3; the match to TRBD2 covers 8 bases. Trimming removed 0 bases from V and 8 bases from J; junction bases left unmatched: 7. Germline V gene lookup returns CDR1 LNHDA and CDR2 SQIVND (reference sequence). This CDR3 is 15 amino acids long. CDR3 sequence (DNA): TGTGCCAGTAGTATAGATCCCCTGGCGGGGGGTACGCAGTATTTT. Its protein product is CASSIDPLAGGTQYF.